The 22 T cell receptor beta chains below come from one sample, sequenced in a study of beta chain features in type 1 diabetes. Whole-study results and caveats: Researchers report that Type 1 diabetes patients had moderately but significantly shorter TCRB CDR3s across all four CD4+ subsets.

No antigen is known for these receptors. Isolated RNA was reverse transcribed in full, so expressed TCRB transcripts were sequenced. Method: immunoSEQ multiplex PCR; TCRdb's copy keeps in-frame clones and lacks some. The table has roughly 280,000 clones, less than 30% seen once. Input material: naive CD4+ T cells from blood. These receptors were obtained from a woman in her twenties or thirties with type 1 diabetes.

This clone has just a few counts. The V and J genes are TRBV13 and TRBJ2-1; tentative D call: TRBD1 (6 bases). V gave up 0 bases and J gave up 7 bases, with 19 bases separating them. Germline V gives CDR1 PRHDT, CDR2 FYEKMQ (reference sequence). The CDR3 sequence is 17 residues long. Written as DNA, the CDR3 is TGTGCCAGCAGCTTAGGCCTTGGGGGCCGGATAGGAAATGAGCAGTTCTTC. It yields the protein CASSLGLGGRIGNEQFF.

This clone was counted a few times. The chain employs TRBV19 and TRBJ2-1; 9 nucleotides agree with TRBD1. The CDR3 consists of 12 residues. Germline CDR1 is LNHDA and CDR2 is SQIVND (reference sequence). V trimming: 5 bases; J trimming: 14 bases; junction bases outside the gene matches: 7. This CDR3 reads CASSAPGTGKFF. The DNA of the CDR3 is TGTGCCAGTAGTGCGCCCGGGACAGGGAAGTTCTTC.

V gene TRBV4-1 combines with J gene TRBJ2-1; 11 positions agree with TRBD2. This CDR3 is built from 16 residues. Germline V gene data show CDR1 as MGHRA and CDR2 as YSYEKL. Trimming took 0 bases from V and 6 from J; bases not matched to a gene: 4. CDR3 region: CASSQDLAGGFNEQFF. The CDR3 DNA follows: TGCGCCAGCAGCCAAGACCTAGCGGGGGGATTCAATGAGCAGTTCTTC.

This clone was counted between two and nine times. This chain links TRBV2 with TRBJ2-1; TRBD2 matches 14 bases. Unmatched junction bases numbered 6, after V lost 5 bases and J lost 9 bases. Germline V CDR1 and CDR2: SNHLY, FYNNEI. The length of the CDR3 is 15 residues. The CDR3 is CASSRGLAGVVEQFF. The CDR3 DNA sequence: TGTGCCAGCAGTCGGGGACTAGCGGGAGTGGTTGAGCAGTTCTTC.

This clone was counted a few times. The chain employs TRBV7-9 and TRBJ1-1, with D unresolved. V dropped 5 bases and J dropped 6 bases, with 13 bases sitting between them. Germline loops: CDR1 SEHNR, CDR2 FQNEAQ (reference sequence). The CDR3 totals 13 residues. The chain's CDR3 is CASSETQRAEAFF. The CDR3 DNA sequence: TGTGCCAGCAGCGAAACCCAGAGGGCTGAAGCTTTCTTT. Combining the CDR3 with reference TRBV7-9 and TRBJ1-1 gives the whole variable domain DTGVSQNPRHKITKRGQNVTFRCDPISEHNRLYWYRQTLGQGPEFLTYFQNEAQLEKSRLLSDRFSAERPKGSFSTLEIQRTEQGDSAMYLCASSETQRAEAFFGQGTRLTVV.

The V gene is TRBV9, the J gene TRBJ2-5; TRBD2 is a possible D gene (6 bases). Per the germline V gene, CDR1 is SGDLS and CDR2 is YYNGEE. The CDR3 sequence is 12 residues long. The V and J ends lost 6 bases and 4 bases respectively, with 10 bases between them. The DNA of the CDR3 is TGTGCCAGCAACCTGGAGGGAGAGACCCAGTACTTC. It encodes CASNLEGETQYF.

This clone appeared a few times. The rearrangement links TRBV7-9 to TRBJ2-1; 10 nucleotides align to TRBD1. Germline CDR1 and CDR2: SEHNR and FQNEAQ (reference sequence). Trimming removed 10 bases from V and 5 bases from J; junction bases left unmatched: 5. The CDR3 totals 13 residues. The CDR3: CAKQDRGNNEQFF. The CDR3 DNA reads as TGTGCCAAACAGGACAGGGGGAACAATGAGCAGTTCTTC.

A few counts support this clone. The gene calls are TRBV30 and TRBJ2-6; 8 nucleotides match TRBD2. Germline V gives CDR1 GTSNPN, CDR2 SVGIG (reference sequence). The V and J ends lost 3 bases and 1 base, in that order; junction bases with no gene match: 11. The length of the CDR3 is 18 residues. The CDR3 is CAWSRLGSGISGANVLTF. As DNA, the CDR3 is TGTGCCTGGAGCCGGTTGGGTAGCGGGATTTCTGGGGCCAACGTCCTGACTTTC.

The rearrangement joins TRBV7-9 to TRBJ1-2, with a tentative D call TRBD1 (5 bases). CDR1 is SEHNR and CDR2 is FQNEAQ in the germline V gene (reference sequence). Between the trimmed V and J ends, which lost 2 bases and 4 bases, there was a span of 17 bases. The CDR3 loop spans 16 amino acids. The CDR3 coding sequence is TGTGCCAGCAGCTTATATGGGGGACTCCCGCTCTATGGCTACACCTTC. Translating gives CASSLYGGLPLYGYTF.

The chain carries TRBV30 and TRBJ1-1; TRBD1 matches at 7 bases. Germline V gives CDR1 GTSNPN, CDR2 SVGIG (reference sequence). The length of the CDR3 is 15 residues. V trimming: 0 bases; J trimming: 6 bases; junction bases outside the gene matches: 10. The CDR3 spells CAWSVSTGAPPEAFF. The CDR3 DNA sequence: TGTGCCTGGAGTGTAAGTACAGGGGCTCCCCCTGAAGCTTTCTTT.

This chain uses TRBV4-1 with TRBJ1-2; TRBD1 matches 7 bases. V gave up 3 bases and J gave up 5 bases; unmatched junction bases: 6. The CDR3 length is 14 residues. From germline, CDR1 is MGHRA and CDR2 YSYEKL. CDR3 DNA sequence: TGCGCCAGCAGCCAGATCACAGGGGATTATGGCTACACCTTC. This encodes CASSQITGDYGYTF.

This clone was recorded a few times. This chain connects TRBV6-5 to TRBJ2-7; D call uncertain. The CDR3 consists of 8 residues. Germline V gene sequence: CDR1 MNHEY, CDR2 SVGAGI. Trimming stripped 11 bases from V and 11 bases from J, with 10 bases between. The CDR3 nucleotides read TGTGCCGGAAGGAGAGAGTACTTC. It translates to CAGRREYF.

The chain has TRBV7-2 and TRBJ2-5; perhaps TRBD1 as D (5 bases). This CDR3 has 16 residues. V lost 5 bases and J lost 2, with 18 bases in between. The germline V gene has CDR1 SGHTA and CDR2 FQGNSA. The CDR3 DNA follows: TGTGCCAGCAGCCCTCTCACCTCGACAGCTCAAGAGACCCAGTACTTC. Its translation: CASSPLTSTAQETQYF. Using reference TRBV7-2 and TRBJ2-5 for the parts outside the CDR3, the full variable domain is GAGVSQSPSNKVTEKGKDVELRCDPISGHTALYWYRQSLGQGLEFLIYFQGNSAPDKSGLPSDRFSAERTGGSVSTLTIQRTQQEDSAVYLCASSPLTSTAQETQYFGPGTRLLVL.

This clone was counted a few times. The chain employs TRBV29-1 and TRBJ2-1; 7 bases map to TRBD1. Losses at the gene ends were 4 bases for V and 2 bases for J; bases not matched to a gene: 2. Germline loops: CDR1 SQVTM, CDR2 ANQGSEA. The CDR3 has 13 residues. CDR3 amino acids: CSVAGGTYNEQFF. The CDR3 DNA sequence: TGCAGCGTTGCAGGGGGTACCTACAATGAGCAGTTCTTC.

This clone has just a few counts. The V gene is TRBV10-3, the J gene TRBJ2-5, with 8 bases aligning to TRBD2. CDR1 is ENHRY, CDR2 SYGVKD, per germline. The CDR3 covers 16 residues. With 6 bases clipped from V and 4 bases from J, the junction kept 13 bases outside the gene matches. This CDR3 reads CAISELLEAGAETQYF. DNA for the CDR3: TGTGCCATCAGCGAATTACTAGAAGCGGGAGCAGAGACCCAGTACTTC.

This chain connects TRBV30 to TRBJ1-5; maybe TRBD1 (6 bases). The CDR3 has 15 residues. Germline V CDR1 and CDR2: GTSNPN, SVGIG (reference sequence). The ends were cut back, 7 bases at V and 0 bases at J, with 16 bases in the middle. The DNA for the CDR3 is TGTGCCTACAGGCGGACAGCTAATAGCAATCAGCCCCAGCATTTT. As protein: CAYRRTANSNQPQHF.

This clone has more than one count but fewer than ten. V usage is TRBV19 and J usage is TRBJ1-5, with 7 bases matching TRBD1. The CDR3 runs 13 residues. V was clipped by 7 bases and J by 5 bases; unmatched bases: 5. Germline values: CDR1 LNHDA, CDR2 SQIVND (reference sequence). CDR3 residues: CASNDREYQPQHF. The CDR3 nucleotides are TGTGCCAGTAACGACAGGGAATATCAGCCCCAGCATTTT.

The CDR3 sequence is CASSIRTDGYTF. The DNA of the CDR3 is TGTGCCAGCAGCATAAGGACAGACGGCTACACCTTC. The gene calls are TRBV7-9 and TRBJ1-2; D may be TRBD1 (6 bases). With 5 bases removed from V and 8 bases from J, the gap between germline ends came to 12 bases. Germline CDR1 reads SEHNR; CDR2 reads FQNEAQ (reference sequence). The CDR3 length is 12 residues.

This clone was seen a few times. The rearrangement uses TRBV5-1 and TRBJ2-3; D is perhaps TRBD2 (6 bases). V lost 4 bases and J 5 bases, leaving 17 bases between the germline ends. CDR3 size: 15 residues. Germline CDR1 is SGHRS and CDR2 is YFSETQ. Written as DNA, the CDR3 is TGCGCCAGCAGCGTTAGTCCGGGAGTTGGAGATACGCAGTATTTT. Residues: CASSVSPGVGDTQYF.

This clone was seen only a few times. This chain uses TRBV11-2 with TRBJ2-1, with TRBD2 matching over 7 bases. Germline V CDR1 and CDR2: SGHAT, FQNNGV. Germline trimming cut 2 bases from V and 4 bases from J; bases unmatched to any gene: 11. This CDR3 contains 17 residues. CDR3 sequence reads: CASSLSASGGNYNEQFF. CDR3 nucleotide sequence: TGTGCCAGCAGCTTAAGTGCTAGCGGAGGTAATTACAATGAGCAGTTCTTC. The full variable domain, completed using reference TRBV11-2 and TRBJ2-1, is EAGVAQSPRYKIIEKRQSVAFWCNPISGHATLYWYQQILGQGPKLLIQFQNNGVVDDSQLPKDRFSAERLKGVDSTLKIQPAKLEDSAVYLCASSLSASGGNYNEQFFGPGTRLTVL.

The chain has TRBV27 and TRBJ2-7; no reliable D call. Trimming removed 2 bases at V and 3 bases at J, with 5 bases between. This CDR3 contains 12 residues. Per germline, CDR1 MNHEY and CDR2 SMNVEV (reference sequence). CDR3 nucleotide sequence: TGTGCCAGCAGTTTACGCGGCTACGAGCAGTACTTC. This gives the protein CASSLRGYEQYF.

The CDR3 loop is CASSLAIRTDSNTGELFF. The CDR3 nucleotides are TGCGCCAGCAGCTTGGCCATTCGGACAGACTCGAACACCGGGGAGCTGTTTTTT. The J gene is TRBJ2-2, the V gene TRBV5-1, with a weak D call TRBD1 (6 bases). CDR1 is SGHRS and CDR2 is YFSETQ in the germline V gene. The V end was cut by 0 bases, the J end by 0 bases, with 15 bases between. This CDR3 comprises 18 residues.